This T cell receptor (beta chain) was identified in a study of cytomegalovirus exposure and HLA in healthy donors. PCR used 60 Vbeta primers and 13 Jbeta primers. Sequenced by immunoSEQ multiplex PCR; TCRdb stores in-frame clones only, minus some. This sample carries about 210,000 clones, around 83% of them seen once, and the ten largest clones take 0.24%. Between the trimmed V and J ends, which lost 2 bases and 4 bases, there was a span of 9 bases. This CDR3 spans 13 amino acids. CDR1 SGHNT and CDR2 YYREEE come from the germline V gene (reference sequence). Concerning this clone itself: What it recognizes is unknown.

The study's findings and limits: There were a few CMV-associated chains whose specificity for CMV antigens was confirmed in vitro. 16,951 TCR beta sequences were associated with HLA alleles at 0.05 false discovery rate in a later analysis.

This receptor was obtained from a girl aged 2 to 9 in good health and CMV-seronegative. The sequencing input was PBMCs. The V gene is TRBV5-4, the J gene TRBJ1-2, with D maybe TRBD1 (6 bases). The CDR3 region has the DNA TGTGCCAGCAGCTTCACAGGGAGCTATGGCTACACCTTC. This sequence encodes CASSFTGSYGYTF.